Each of the 10 T cell receptor beta chains below was sequenced from the same sample in a study of breast tumors, draining lymph nodes, adjacent tissues. One entry per CDR3 protein, called by TCRdb with MiXCR from the multiplex PCR reads. Among 30,000 to 40,000 distinct CDR3 sequences listed, approximately 37% were seen once. Sequenced input: breast tumor tissue. These TCRs come from a female donor with breast cancer. Some clones in this sample may be carry-over from other donors' samples.

This clonotype was counted at least ten times. DNA for the CDR3: TGTGCCAGCAGCGTAGACTCCTCTCTAGCGGGAGTCTTAAATGAGCAGTTCTTC. Protein sequence: CASSVDSSLAGVLNEQFF. The chain recombines TRBV9 with TRBJ2-1; 10 bases line up with TRBD2. This CDR3 spans 18 amino acids. Germline V CDR1 and CDR2: SGDLS, YYNGEE. Trimming at V came to 0 bases and at J to 7 bases, leaving 13 bases not matched to a gene.

This clonotype has ten or more counts. The chain has TRBV3-1 and TRBJ2-5; a weak D match, TRBD2 (5 bases). Germline values: CDR1 LGHDT, CDR2 YNNKEL (reference sequence). The CDR3 has 14 residues. Trimming stripped 4 bases from V and 4 bases from J, with 13 bases between. The CDR3 region has the DNA TGTGCCAGCAGCCTTCCTGAGCGGCCAGAGACCCAGTACTTC. Its translation is CASSLPERPETQYF.

This clonotype was seen ten or more times. The CDR3, as DNA: TGTGCCAGCAGCGTGTTGGCTAGCGGCAATGAGCAGTTCTTC. Amino acid sequence: CASSVLASGNEQFF. The chain joins TRBV9 to TRBJ2-1, with 7 positions matching TRBD2. Trimming at V came to 2 bases and at J to 6 bases, leaving 5 bases not matched to a gene. The V gene's germline CDR1 is SGDLS and CDR2 YYNGEE. This CDR3 has 14 residues.

This clonotype was seen at least ten times. The chain uses TRBV4-1 and TRBJ1-4, with D hard to call. V lost 1 base, J lost 5 bases, and 8 bases lay in between. This CDR3 contains 14 residues. CDR1 is MGHRA, CDR2 YSYEKL, per germline. DNA for the CDR3: TGCGCCAGCAGCCAAGGGTCCTACAATGAAAAACTGTTTTTT. Its translation is CASSQGSYNEKLFF.

The table lists this clonotype with many counts. The CDR3 region is CASRRESRVPYEQYF. CDR3 nucleotides: TGTGCCAGCAGGCGCGAATCCAGGGTTCCCTACGAGCAGTACTTC. V gene TRBV6-2 or TRBV6-3 combines with J gene TRBJ2-7; D might be TRBD1 (5 bases). Deletions cut 6 bases from V and 2 bases from J, with 17 bases between. This CDR3 contains 15 residues. Per germline, CDR1 MNHEY and CDR2 SVGEGT.

This clonotype has ten or more counts. V and J are TRBV7-3 and TRBJ2-2; D unresolved. This CDR3 is built from 13 residues. Germline lookup yields CDR1 SGHTA and CDR2 FQGTGA. The V and J ends lost 5 bases and 6 bases respectively, with 10 bases between them. CDR3 in amino acids: CASSPIWSGELFF. Here the CDR3 DNA reads TGTGCCAGCAGCCCCATATGGTCCGGGGAGCTGTTTTTT.

This clonotype was found a few times. Given a much more abundant clone one base away, this may be a read error. The chain joins TRBV6-5 to TRBJ1-2; TRBD1 is a possible D gene (5 bases). Germline V gene data show CDR1 as MNHEY and CDR2 as SVGAGI. The CDR3 extends over 14 amino acids. The CDR3 spells CAGSYWGGDYGYTF. CDR3 nucleotides: TGTGCCGGCAGTTACTGGGGGGGTGACTATGGCTACACCTTC.

This clonotype came up many times. This chain connects TRBV29-1 to TRBJ2-7; 7 nucleotides line up with TRBD1. Germline trimming cut 7 bases from V and 4 bases from J; bases unmatched to any gene: 10. Germline lookup yields CDR1 SQVTM and CDR2 ANQGSEA. The CDR3 consists of 13 residues. The DNA of the CDR3 is TGCAGCGCCTCACAGGGGAATAGGTACGAGCAGTACTTC. It yields the protein CSASQGNRYEQYF.

This clonotype was picked up many times. The chain carries TRBV20-1 and TRBJ2-7; TRBD1 might be the D (6 bases). Between the trimmed V and J ends, which lost 5 bases and 1 base, there was a span of 15 bases. This CDR3 comprises 14 residues. Germline CDR1 DFQATT, CDR2 SNEGSKA (reference sequence). DNA of the CDR3: TGCAGTGCTTTTACAGGGTTGAGGTCCTACGAGCAGTACTTC. This sequence encodes CSAFTGLRSYEQYF.

This clonotype was counted at least ten times. The chain combines TRBV20-1 with TRBJ2-5, with 8 nucleotides matching TRBD2. The germline V gene has CDR1 DFQATT and CDR2 SNEGSKA (reference sequence). V trimming: 6 bases; J trimming: 5 bases; junction bases outside the gene matches: 17. This CDR3 contains 16 residues. The DNA for the CDR3 is TGCAGTGCACCCCCGGTGACTAGCGCCCAGTCGGAGACCCAGTACTTC. Translating it yields CSAPPVTSAQSETQYF.